A selection of T cell receptor beta chains follows, all from one sample in a study of shared clonotypes between healthy human individuals. Clones were read by immunoSEQ multiplex PCR, and TCRdb kept only the in-frame ones, dropping some. The sample lists approximately 620,000 clones, about 96% occurring once. The sequenced sample consisted of naive CD4+ T cells sorted from blood. These TCRs come from a woman aged 30 to 39 in good health. Each CDR3 is given with its conserved first and last residue.

V gene	J gene	CDR3 length	CDR3 protein
TRBV30	TRBJ2-1	17	CAWSGSRTSGRANEQFF
TRBV4-1	TRBJ1-5	15	CASSQDPHANQPQHF
TRBV5-1	TRBJ2-5	15	CASRALWGSGETQYF
TRBV28	TRBJ2-7	11	CASNGRGEQYF
TRBV7-2	TRBJ1-1	13	CASSLRAGGQAFF
TRBV6-1	TRBJ1-5	13	CASSEVGEQPQHF
TRBV30	TRBJ1-1	14	CAWSVFPGNTEAFF
TRBV9	TRBJ2-7	14	CASSVEDGTYEQYF
TRBV30	TRBJ2-1	12	CAWGTVYNEQFF
TRBV5-8	TRBJ2-7	17	CASSLDSGTAGPYEQYF
TRBV25-1	TRBJ1-1	14	CASSEPGGNTEAFF
TRBV5-1	TRBJ2-3	15	CASSRQGSPTDTQYF
TRBV28	TRBJ2-2	16	CASSLLQQGSTGELFF
TRBV25-1	TRBJ2-5	16	CASSPLPGQGFGEQYF
TRBV28	TRBJ1-3	13	CASSPPDGYTIYF
TRBV5-6	TRBJ1-2	17	CASSLGPRGGGKYGYTF
TRBV29-1	TRBJ2-1	15	CSTHREDRGKNEQFF
TRBV19	TRBJ2-4	13	CASRQIAKNIQYF
TRBV27	TRBJ1-4	18	CASTAPGTGIPTNEKLFF
TRBV18	TRBJ1-4	15	CASSPRDGVFEKLFF
TRBV7-9	TRBJ1-4	15	CATTRQGSKNEKLFF
TRBV5-1	TRBJ2-1	17	CASSLRPLAGDSDEQFF
TRBV19	TRBJ1-5	16	CASSPGGSAPNQPQHF
TRBV5-1	TRBJ2-5	16	CASSPGLAGKTVTQYF
TRBV5-1	TRBJ2-3	13	CASRSTGSDTQYF
TRBV2	TRBJ2-2	15	CASSGVVGNPGELFF
TRBV28	TRBJ2-6	17	CASTNAGDLSWANVLTF
TRBV7-2	TRBJ2-7	14	CASSFQREAAEQYF
TRBV7-8	TRBJ2-1	14	CASSSRRDYNEQFF
TRBV5-1	TRBJ2-7	14	CASSPSGPSYEQYF
TRBV11-3	TRBJ2-2	13	CASSSRGAGELFF
TRBV19	TRBJ1-1	14	CASTTAQSIRGAFF
TRBV5-4	TRBJ2-2	17	CASSWGLAGGHTGELFF
TRBV6-5	TRBJ2-7	15	CASSYSGGSSYEQYF
TRBV10-3	TRBJ2-5	13	CAIMGGAAETQYF
TRBV2	TRBJ2-5	13	CASSSGKGETQYF
TRBV9	TRBJ1-5	13	CASSGTVNQPQHF
TRBV12-1	TRBJ1-6	19	CASSCVFKARSSYNSPLHF
TRBV5-8	TRBJ2-3	18	CASSPLRTSGATTDTQYF
TRBV5-1	TRBJ2-1	15	CASSLGGWGDNEQFF
TRBV28	TRBJ1-2	15	CASRGQDQKGMGYTF